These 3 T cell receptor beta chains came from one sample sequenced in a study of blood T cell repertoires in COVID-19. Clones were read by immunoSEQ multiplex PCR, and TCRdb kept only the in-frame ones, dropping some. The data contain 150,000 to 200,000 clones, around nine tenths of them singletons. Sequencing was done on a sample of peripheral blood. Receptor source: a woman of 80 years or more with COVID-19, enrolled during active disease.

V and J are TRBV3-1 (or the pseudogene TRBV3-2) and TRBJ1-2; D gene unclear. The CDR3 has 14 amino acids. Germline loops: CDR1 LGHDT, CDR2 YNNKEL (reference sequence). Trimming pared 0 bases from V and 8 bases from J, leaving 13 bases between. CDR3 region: CASSQDRRGRGYTF. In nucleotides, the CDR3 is TGTGCCAGCAGCCAAGATAGGCGGGGTCGGGGCTACACCTTC.

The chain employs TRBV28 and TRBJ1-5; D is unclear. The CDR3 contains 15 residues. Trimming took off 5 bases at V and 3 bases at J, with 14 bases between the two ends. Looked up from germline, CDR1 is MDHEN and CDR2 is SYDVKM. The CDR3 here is CASSGQAGSNQPQHF. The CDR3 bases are TGTGCCAGCAGTGGCCAGGCGGGATCCAATCAGCCCCAGCATTTT.

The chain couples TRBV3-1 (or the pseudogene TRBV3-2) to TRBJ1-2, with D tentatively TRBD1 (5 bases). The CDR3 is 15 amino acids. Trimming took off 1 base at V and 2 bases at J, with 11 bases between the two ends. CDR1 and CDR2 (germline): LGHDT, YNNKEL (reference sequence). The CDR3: CASSQASAGNYGYTF. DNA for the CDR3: TGTGCCAGCAGCCAAGCCTCCGCAGGGAACTATGGCTACACCTTC.